These 10 T cell receptor beta chains were sequenced from one sample in a study of blood T cell repertoires in COVID-19. Clones were read by immunoSEQ multiplex PCR, and TCRdb kept only the in-frame ones, dropping some. Altogether about 180,000 clones are present, roughly 77% being singletons, with the ten largest covering roughly 12%. The sequenced sample was peripheral blood. These receptors were taken from a woman aged 80 or over with COVID-19, enrolled during active disease.

The gene calls are TRBV12-3 or TRBV12-4 and TRBJ2-7; tentative D call: TRBD2 (5 bases). Deletions cut 3 bases from V and 5 bases from J, with 11 bases between. The length of the CDR3 is 13 residues. Here the CDR3 reads CASSLGRGDEQYF. The CDR3 nucleotides read TGTGCCAGCAGTTTGGGCCGGGGTGACGAGCAGTACTTC.

This chain uses TRBV11-3 with TRBJ1-4; D remains ambiguous. This CDR3 has 15 amino acids. V was pared by 1 base and J by 4 bases, with 10 bases between. Per germline, CDR1 SGHNT and CDR2 YENEEA. The DNA of the CDR3 is TGTGCCAGCAGCTTAGGGTTGAGGTATAATGAAAAACTGTTTTTT. It encodes CASSLGLRYNEKLFF.

This chain links TRBV7-9 with TRBJ2-2; D uncertain. CDR3 length: 13 amino acids. Looked up from germline, CDR1 is SEHNR and CDR2 is FQNEAQ (reference sequence). Trimming shortened V by 5 bases and J by 2 bases, and 6 bases separated the two germline ends. The chain's CDR3 is CASSPTNTGELFF. CDR3 nucleotide sequence: TGTGCCAGCAGCCCGACTAACACCGGGGAGCTGTTTTTT. Supplemented by reference TRBV7-9 and TRBJ2-2, the full variable domain reads DTGVSQNPRHKITKRGQNVTFRCDPISEHNRLYWYRQTLGQGPEFLTYFQNEAQLEKSRLLSDRFSAERPKGSFSTLEIQRTEQGDSAMYLCASSPTNTGELFFGEGSRLTVL.

CDR3 amino acids: CASQDRGAVKYSNQPQHF. CDR3 in DNA: TGTGCCAGCCAGGACAGGGGAGCGGTAAAGTATAGCAATCAGCCCCAGCATTTT. This sequence joins TRBV28 and TRBJ1-5; 9 bases are shared with TRBD1. This CDR3 has 18 residues. Germline V gene data show CDR1 as MDHEN and CDR2 as SYDVKM. V lost 8 bases, J lost 0 bases, and 14 bases stayed unmatched.

The chain is built from TRBV3-1 (or the pseudogene TRBV3-2) and TRBJ2-3; 16 nucleotides line up with TRBD2. This CDR3 contains 18 residues. With V trimmed by 3 bases and J by 1 base, 4 bases remained unmatched. From germline, CDR1 is LGHDT and CDR2 YNNKEL (reference sequence). This chain's CDR3 is CASSQEGLAGGGTDTQYF. CDR3 nucleotide sequence: TGTGCCAGCAGCCAGGAGGGACTAGCGGGAGGGGGCACAGATACGCAGTATTTT.

The J gene is TRBJ1-1, the V gene TRBV7-9; 7 nucleotides line up with TRBD1. Trimming removed 5 bases from V and 1 base from J; junction bases left unmatched: 10. The CDR3 has 16 amino acids. In germline, CDR1 is SEHNR, CDR2 FQNEAQ (reference sequence). The CDR3 DNA reads TGTGCCAGCAGCCCCGAGACGACAGGGCAGAACACTGAAGCTTTCTTT. This translates into CASSPETTGQNTEAFF.

This rearrangement joins TRBV19 to TRBJ2-7, with 13 bases that match TRBD2. J gave up 4 bases and V 4 bases, and 4 bases lay outside the gene matches. The CDR3 spans 15 residues. Per the germline V gene, CDR1 is LNHDA and CDR2 is SQIVND (reference sequence). The CDR3 here is CASSRTSGSIYEQYF. DNA for the CDR3: TGTGCCAGTAGTAGGACTAGCGGGAGTATTTACGAGCAGTACTTC.

The genes are TRBV7-2 and TRBJ1-6, with 9 positions matching TRBD1. The CDR3 sequence is 18 residues long. CDR1 and CDR2 from the germline V gene are SGHTA and FQGNSA. V gave up 5 bases and J gave up 5 bases; unmatched junction bases: 13. CDR3 in DNA: TGTGCCAGCAGCCCCACGGCGTGGACAGGGGAGCATAATTCACCCCTCCACTTT. Its translation: CASSPTAWTGEHNSPLHF.

CDR3: CASSIGGTASSGNTIYF. As DNA, the CDR3 is TGTGCCAGTAGTATAGGCGGGACGGCAAGCTCTGGAAACACCATATATTTT. V and J are TRBV19 and TRBJ1-3, with D perhaps matching TRBD1 (5 bases). V lost 1 base, J lost 0 bases, and 13 bases lay in between. This CDR3 contains 17 residues. Germline V gives CDR1 LNHDA, CDR2 SQIVND (reference sequence). Full variable domain (missing parts from reference TRBV19 and TRBJ1-3): DGGITQSPKYLFRKEGQNVTLSCEQNLNHDAMYWYRQDPGQGLRLIYYSQIVNDFQKGDIAEGYSVSREKKESFPLTVTSAQKNPTAFYLCASSIGGTASSGNTIYFGEGSWLTVV.

This clone was seen a single time. This chain connects TRBV7-9 to TRBJ2-7, with 12 nucleotides matching TRBD2. Germline assignment: CDR1 SEHNR and CDR2 FQNEAQ (reference sequence). This CDR3 has 14 amino acids. The V segment lost 8 bases and the J segment 5 bases; nucleotides outside the gene matches: 7. The CDR3 here is CASRLAGGLDEQYF. CDR3 sequence (DNA): TGTGCCAGCCGCCTAGCGGGAGGGCTCGACGAGCAGTACTTC.